This TCR beta chain is from a study of Graves' ophthalmopathy and Graves' hyperthyroidism. About the study: Samples of peripheral blood were obtained at initial diagnosis, prior to treatment of any kind.

CDR1 is SGHVS, CDR2 FQNEAQ, per germline. The ends were cut back, 4 bases at V and 1 base at J, with 13 bases in the middle. This CDR3 has 15 residues. TCR beta CDR3 amplification used RNA transcripts. Second-round multiplex PCR followed a first-round RT-PCR using HTBI primers. TCRdb reprocessed the multiplex PCR reads via MiXCR and lists one record per CDR3 protein. The data show about 700,000 distinct CDR3 sequences, about 40% seen once. Additional autoimmune diseases, uncontrolled infections, pregnancy or lactation disqualified patients. Orbital computed tomography, together with clinical symptoms, serum thyroxine, TRAb and thyroid ultrasound, was used for diagnosis.

The sample was peripheral blood. The chain recombines TRBV7-8 with TRBJ1-1, with unresolved D. The origin of this receptor is an adult man with Graves' ophthalmopathy. The CDR3 bases are TGTGCCAGCAGCTCCTACACCGGGGAGAACACTGAAGCTTTCTTT. The encoded protein is CASSSYTGENTEAFF. The full variable domain, rest sourced from reference TRBV7-8 and TRBJ1-1, is GAGVSQSPRYKVAKRGQDVALRCDPISGHVSLFWYQQALGQGPEFLTYFQNEAQLDKSGLPSDRFFAERPEGSVSTLKIQRTQQEDSAVYLCASSSYTGENTEAFFGQGTRLTVV.